Below, one T cell receptor beta chain is given with its context. Its antigen remains unknown. The data belong to a study of CD8+ T cells in alopecia areata. Background on the study: Treated patients were scored for severity by percent of scalp affected.

The sequencing template was cDNA reverse transcribed from extracted RNA. TCRdb's table, derived via immunoSEQ multiplex PCR, lists solely in-frame clones and lacks some. Of around 270,000 clones in the sample, about three fifths were seen once. Study results and caveats: Higher clonality than in normal scalp was seen in lesional scalp, especially alopecia totalis/universalis.

The sample's treatment: oral pan-JAK inhibitor, 5-10 mg twice daily. The CDR3 runs 14 residues. CDR1 and CDR2 from the germline V gene are KGHSH and LQKENI. Between the trimmed V and J ends, which lost 6 bases and 3 bases, there was a span of 14 bases. Sequences were derived from CD4+ T cells sorted from blood, sampled at week 24, from a patient treated with tofacitinib. The V and J genes are TRBV18 and TRBJ1-1; D may be TRBD1 (6 bases). This clonotype was obtained from a human donor with alopecia areata. CDR3 in amino acids: CASSPRPGDTEAFF. The CDR3 bases are TGTGCCAGCTCCCCCCGCCCAGGGGACACTGAAGCTTTCTTT.